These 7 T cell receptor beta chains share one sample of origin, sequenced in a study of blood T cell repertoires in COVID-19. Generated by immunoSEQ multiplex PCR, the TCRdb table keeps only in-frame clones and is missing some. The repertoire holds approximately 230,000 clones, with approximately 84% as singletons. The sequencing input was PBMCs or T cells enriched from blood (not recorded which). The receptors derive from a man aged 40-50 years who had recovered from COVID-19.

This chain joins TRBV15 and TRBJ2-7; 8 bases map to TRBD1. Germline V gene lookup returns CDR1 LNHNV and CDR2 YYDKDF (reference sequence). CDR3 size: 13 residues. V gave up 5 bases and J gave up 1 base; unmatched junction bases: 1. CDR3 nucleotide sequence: TGTGCCACCAGCCGACAGGGGTCCTACGAGCAGTACTTC. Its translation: CATSRQGSYEQYF.

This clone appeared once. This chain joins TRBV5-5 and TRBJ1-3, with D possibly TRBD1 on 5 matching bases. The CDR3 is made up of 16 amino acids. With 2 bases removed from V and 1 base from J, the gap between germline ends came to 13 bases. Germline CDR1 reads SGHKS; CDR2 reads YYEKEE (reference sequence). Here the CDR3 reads CASSFQGRASGNTIYF. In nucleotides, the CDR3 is TGTGCCAGCAGCTTTCAGGGCCGAGCATCTGGAAACACCATATATTTT.

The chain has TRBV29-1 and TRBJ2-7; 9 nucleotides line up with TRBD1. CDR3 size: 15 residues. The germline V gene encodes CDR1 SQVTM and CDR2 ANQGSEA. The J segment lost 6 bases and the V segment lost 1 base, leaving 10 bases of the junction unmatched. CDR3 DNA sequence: TGCAGCGTTGAAGCTAGTGGACAGGGGCTCCTCGAGCAGTACTTC. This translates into CSVEASGQGLLEQYF.

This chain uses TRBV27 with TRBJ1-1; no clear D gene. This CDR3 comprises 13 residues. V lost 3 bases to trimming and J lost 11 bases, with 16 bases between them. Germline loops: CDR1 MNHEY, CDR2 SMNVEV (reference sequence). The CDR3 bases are TGTGCCAGCAGTTTGGCTACGGGTTACCATGCTTTCTTT. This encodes CASSLATGYHAFF.

The CDR3, as DNA: TGCGCCAGCAGCCTAAACCCAGGGGGCGTGAACACTGAAGCTTTCTTT. This translates into CASSLNPGGVNTEAFF. This chain joins TRBV5-1 and TRBJ1-1; 8 bases fit TRBD1. V was pared by 4 bases and J by 0 bases, with 8 bases of the junction left unmatched. Germline lookup yields CDR1 SGHRS and CDR2 YFSETQ. This CDR3 contains 16 residues.

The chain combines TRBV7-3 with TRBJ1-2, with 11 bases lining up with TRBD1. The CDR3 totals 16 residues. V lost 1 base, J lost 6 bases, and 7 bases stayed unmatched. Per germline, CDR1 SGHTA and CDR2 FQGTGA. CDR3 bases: TGTGCCAGCAGCTTAATGCCGGGACAGGGGGGGAATGGCTACACCTTC. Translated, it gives CASSLMPGQGGNGYTF.

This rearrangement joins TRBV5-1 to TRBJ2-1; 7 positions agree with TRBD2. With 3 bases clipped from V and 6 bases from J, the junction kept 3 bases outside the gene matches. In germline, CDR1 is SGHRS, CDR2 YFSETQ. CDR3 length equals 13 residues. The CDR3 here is CASSSGTTNEQFF. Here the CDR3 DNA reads TGCGCCAGCAGCTCCGGGACTACCAATGAGCAGTTCTTC.